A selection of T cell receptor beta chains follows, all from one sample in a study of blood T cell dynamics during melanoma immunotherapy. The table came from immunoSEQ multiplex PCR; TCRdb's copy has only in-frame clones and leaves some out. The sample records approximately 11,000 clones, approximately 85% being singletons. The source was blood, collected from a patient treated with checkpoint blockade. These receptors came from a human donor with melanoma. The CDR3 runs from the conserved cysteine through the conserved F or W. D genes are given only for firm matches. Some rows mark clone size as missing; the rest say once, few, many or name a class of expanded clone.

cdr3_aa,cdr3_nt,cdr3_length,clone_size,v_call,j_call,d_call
CAISEREGRTEAFF,TGTGCCATCAGTGAGAGGGAGGGTCGCACTGAAGCTTTCTTT,14,.,TRBV10-3,TRBJ1-1,.
CASSPRGQGNYGYTF,TGTGCCAGCAGCCCTAGGGGACAGGGGAACTATGGCTACACCTTC,15,.,TRBV4-2,TRBJ1-2,TRBD1
CQASGPNNYGYTF,TGCCAAGCATCGGGGCCGAATAACTATGGCTACACCTTC,13,.,TRBV6-5,TRBJ1-2,.
CASSQGSGGYTEAFF,TGCGCCAGCAGCCAAGGGTCAGGAGGCTACACTGAAGCTTTCTTT,15,.,TRBV5-5,TRBJ1-1,.
CASSRERQETQYF,TGTGCCAGCAGCCGGGAGCGGCAAGAGACCCAGTACTTC,13,.,TRBV11-3,TRBJ2-5,.
CASSLGQGGTYEQYF,TGCGCCAGCAGCCTCGGACAGGGGGGGACCTACGAGCAGTACTTC,15,.,TRBV4-1,TRBJ2-7,TRBD1
CASSIIAGEQYF,TGTGCCAGTAGTATAATAGCCGGCGAGCAGTACTTC,12,.,TRBV19,TRBJ2-7,.
CASSLGTGASYYMNTEAFF,TGCGCCAGCAGCCTTGGGACAGGAGCAAGTTACTACATGAACACTGAAGCTTTCTTT,19,.,TRBV4-1,TRBJ1-1,TRBD1
CAGASGGALDTQYF,TGTGCCGGAGCTAGCGGGGGGGCCTTAGATACGCAGTATTTT,14,.,TRBV7-2,TRBJ2-3,TRBD2
CASSQVRGYGYTF,TGTGCCAGCAGCCAAGTCCGGGGCTATGGCTACACCTTC,13,once,TRBV14,TRBJ1-2,.
CASREMGQVTGELFF,TGTGCCAGCAGAGAAATGGGACAGGTCACCGGGGAGCTGTTTTTT,15,.,TRBV7-6,TRBJ2-2,TRBD1
CASLRNTGELFF,TGTGCCAGCTTACGAAACACCGGGGAGCTGTTTTTT,12,.,TRBV9,TRBJ2-2,.
CASSLGGDNQPQHF,TGCGCCAGCAGCTTGGGAGGAGACAATCAGCCCCAGCATTTT,14,.,TRBV5-1,TRBJ1-5,.
CAISTGENTIYF,TGTGCCATCAGTACAGGGGAAAACACCATATATTTT,12,.,TRBV10-3,TRBJ1-3,TRBD1
CASSFDRNSPLHF,TGTGCCAGCAGCTTCGACAGGAATTCACCCCTCCACTTT,13,.,TRBV5-5,TRBJ1-6,.
CASSWADNTGELFF,TGTGCCAGCAGTTGGGCAGACAACACCGGGGAGCTGTTTTTT,14,.,TRBV27,TRBJ2-2,.
CASSYYPARGEQYF,TGTGCCAGCAGTTATTATCCGGCTCGCGGCGAGCAGTACTTC,14,.,TRBV6-6,TRBJ2-7,.
CASSQAPTGGATDTQYF,TGCGCCAGCAGCCAAGCCCCGACAGGGGGTGCCACAGATACGCAGTATTTT,17,.,TRBV4-1,TRBJ2-3,TRBD1
CASSPGQGAGEQYF,TGTGCCAGCTCACCGGGACAGGGGGCAGGTGAGCAGTACTTC,14,.,TRBV18,TRBJ2-7,TRBD1
CASSRRYSGTEAFF,TGTGCCAGCAGCCGCCGCTATAGTGGCACTGAAGCTTTCTTT,14,.,TRBV6-5,TRBJ1-1,.
CASSQRGGSTDTQYF,TGCGCCAGCAGTCAGCGGGGGGGTAGCACAGATACGCAGTATTTT,15,.,TRBV4-3,TRBJ2-3,TRBD2
CASRGTGTDAYNEQFF,TGTGCCAGCAGGGGGACAGGGACCGACGCCTACAATGAGCAGTTCTTC,16,.,TRBV9,TRBJ2-1,TRBD1
CASSLGSSNYGYTF,TGCGCCAGCAGCTTGGGCAGCTCTAACTATGGCTACACCTTC,14,.,TRBV5-1,TRBJ1-2,.
CASSLLAGGQETQYF,TGTGCCAGCAGCCTCCTAGCGGGGGGTCAAGAGACCCAGTACTTC,15,once,TRBV7-2,TRBJ2-5,TRBD2
CASSEGQGARETQYF,TGTGCCAGCAGTGAGGGACAGGGGGCGAGAGAGACCCAGTACTTC,15,.,TRBV6-1,TRBJ2-5,TRBD1
CASSQVMGQGNTIYF,TGCGCCAGCAGCCAAGTTATGGGACAGGGAAACACCATATATTTT,15,.,TRBV4-3,TRBJ1-3,TRBD1
CASTPGGVYNEQFF,TGTGCCAGCACCCCGGGGGGGGTCTACAATGAGCAGTTCTTC,14,once,TRBV6-6,TRBJ2-1,TRBD2
CASSPGLAGRSFF,TGTGCCAGCAGCCCCGGACTAGCGGGGCGGTCGTTCTTC,13,once,TRBV6-5,TRBJ2-1,TRBD2
CASSLAGTGAPTEAFF,TGTGCCAGCAGCCTCGCCGGGACAGGGGCTCCCACTGAAGCTTTCTTT,16,.,TRBV7-2,TRBJ1-1,TRBD1
CASSLKMDREQFF,TGTGCCAGCAGTTTAAAGATGGACAGGGAGCAGTTCTTC,13,.,TRBV27,TRBJ2-1,TRBD1
CATRLAGGSYNEQFF,TGTGCCACCAGGTTAGCGGGGGGCTCCTACAATGAGCAGTTCTTC,15,.,TRBV15,TRBJ2-1,TRBD2
CASSPQGTPANEQFF,TGTGCCAGCAGCCCCCAGGGGACTCCCGCCAATGAGCAGTTCTTC,15,.,TRBV7-2,TRBJ2-1,.
CASSSDTRSGNTIYF,TGTGCCAGCAGTTCGGACACGCGCTCTGGAAACACCATATATTTT,15,.,TRBV6-5,TRBJ1-3,.
CASSLASAGGKQYF,TGTGCCAGCAGCTTAGCGTCGGCAGGGGGGAAGCAGTACTTC,14,.,TRBV7-3,TRBJ2-7,.
CAISESGRAEAFF,TGTGCCATCAGTGAGTCAGGGAGGGCTGAAGCTTTCTTT,13,.,TRBV10-3,TRBJ1-1,.
CASSPWANYEQYF,TGTGCCAGCAGCCCTTGGGCGAATTACGAGCAGTACTTC,13,.,TRBV11-1,TRBJ2-7,.
CASSLGGYEQYF,TGTGCCAGCAGTTTAGGGGGCTACGAGCAGTACTTC,12,.,TRBV27,TRBJ2-7,.
CASSQDGGANSNQPQHF,TGCGCCAGCAGCCAAGATGGCGGGGCGAATAGCAATCAGCCCCAGCATTTT,17,.,TRBV4-1,TRBJ1-5,.
CASSKPNYGYTF,TGTGCCAGCAGCAAGCCTAACTATGGCTACACCTTC,12,.,TRBV28,TRBJ1-2,.
CASSNPGQGSGNTIYF,TGTGCCAGTAGTAACCCGGGGCAGGGATCTGGAAACACCATATATTTT,16,.,TRBV19,TRBJ1-3,.
CAISESLAQETQYF,TGTGCCATCAGTGAGTCACTAGCGCAAGAGACCCAGTACTTC,14,.,TRBV10-3,TRBJ2-5,TRBD2
CASSPEGTGVLAEQFF,TGTGCCAGCTCACCGGAAGGGACAGGGGTTTTGGCTGAGCAGTTCTTC,16,.,TRBV18,TRBJ2-1,TRBD1
CASSGGVQETQYF,TGTGCCAGCAGCGGGGGGGTCCAAGAGACCCAGTACTTC,13,.,TRBV7-9,TRBJ2-5,TRBD2
CASSQDDRTSGGTGELFF,TGTGCCAGCAGCCAAGATGATCGGACTAGCGGGGGCACCGGGGAGCTGTTTTTT,18,.,TRBV4-2,TRBJ2-2,TRBD2
CASSPGGSDTQYF,TGTGCCAGCAGCCCTGGCGGCTCAGATACGCAGTATTTT,13,.,TRBV7-7,TRBJ2-3,.
CARATCLRDNEQFF,TGTGCCAGAGCTACTTGCCTAAGGGACAATGAGCAGTTCTTC,14,.,TRBV19,TRBJ2-1,.
CASSQDLASYNEQFF,TGCGCCAGCAGCCAAGATCTAGCATCCTACAATGAGCAGTTCTTC,15,.,TRBV4-3,TRBJ2-1,.
CASSAGTGDYEQYF,TGCGCCAGCAGCGCAGGGACAGGGGATTACGAGCAGTACTTC,14,.,TRBV4-3,TRBJ2-7,TRBD1
CASSPGAGSGNTIYF,TGCGCCAGCAGCCCCGGTGCCGGCTCTGGAAACACCATATATTTT,15,few,TRBV4-3,TRBJ1-3,.